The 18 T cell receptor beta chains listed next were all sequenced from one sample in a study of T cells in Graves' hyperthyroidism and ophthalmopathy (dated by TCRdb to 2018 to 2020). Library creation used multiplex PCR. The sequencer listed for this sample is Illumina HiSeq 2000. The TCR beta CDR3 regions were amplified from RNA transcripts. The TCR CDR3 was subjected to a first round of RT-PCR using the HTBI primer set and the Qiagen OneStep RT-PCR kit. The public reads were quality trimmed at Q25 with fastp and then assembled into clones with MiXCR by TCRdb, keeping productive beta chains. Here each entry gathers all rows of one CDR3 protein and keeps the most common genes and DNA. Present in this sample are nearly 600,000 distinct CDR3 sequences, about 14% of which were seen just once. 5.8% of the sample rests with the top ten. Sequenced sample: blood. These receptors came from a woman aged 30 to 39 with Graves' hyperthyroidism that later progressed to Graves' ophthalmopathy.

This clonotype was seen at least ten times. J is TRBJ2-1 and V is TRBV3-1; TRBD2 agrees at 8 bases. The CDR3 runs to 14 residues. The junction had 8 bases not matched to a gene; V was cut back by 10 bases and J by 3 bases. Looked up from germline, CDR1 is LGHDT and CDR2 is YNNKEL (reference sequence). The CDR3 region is CATTPSGLYNEQFF. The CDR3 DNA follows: TGTGCCACAACCCCTAGCGGGCTCTACAATGAGCAGTTCTTC.

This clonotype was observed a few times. The CDR3 loop is CASSFGQIVYEQYF. CDR3 bases: TGTGCCAGCAGCTTCGGACAGATTGTTTACGAGCAGTACTTC. The chain carries TRBV5-6 and TRBJ2-7, with D perhaps matching TRBD1 (6 bases). CDR1 and CDR2 from the germline V gene are SGHDT and YYEEEE. CDR3 size: 14 residues. V was cut by 2 bases and J by 4 bases, with 13 bases left in between.

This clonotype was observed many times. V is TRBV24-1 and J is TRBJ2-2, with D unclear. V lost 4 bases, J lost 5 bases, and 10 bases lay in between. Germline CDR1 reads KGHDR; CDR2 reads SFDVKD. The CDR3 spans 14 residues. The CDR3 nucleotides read TGTGCCACCAGTGACCGCGATAAGACCGGGGAGCTGTTTTTT. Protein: CATSDRDKTGELFF.

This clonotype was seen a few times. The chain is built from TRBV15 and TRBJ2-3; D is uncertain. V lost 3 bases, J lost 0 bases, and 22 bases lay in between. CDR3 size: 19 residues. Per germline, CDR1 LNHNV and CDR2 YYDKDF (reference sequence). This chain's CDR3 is CATSRLPVPFSSSTDTQYF. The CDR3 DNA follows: TGTGCCACCAGCAGGCTCCCTGTCCCCTTTAGCAGTAGCACAGATACGCAGTATTTT.

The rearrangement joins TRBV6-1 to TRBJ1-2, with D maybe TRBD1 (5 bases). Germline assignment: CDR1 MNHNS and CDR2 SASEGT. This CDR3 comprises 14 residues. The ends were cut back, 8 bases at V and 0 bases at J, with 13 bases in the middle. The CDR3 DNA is TGTGCCAGCTTTGACAGAACCTCTAACTATGGCTACACCTTC. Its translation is CASFDRTSNYGYTF.

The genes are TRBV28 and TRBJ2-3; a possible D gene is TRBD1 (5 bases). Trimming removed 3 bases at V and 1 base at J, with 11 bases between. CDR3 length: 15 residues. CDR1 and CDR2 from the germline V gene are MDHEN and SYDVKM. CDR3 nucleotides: TGTGCCAGCAGTTTCTCCTTGACAGGCACAGATACGCAGTATTTT. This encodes CASSFSLTGTDTQYF.

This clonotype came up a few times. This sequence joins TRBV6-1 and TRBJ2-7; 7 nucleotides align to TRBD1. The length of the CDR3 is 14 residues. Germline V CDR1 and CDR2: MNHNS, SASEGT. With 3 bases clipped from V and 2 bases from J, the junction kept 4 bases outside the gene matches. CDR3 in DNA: TGTGCCAGCAGTGAGGGACAGACTCCCTACGAGCAGTACTTC. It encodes CASSEGQTPYEQYF.

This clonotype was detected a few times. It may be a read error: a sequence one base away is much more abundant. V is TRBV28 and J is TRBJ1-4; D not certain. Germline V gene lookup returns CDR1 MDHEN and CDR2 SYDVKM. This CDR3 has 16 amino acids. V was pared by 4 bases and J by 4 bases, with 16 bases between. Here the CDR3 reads CASSSGGISINEKLFF. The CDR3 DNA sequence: TGTGCCAGCAGTTCGGGTGGGATCTCAATTAATGAAAAACTGTTTTTT.

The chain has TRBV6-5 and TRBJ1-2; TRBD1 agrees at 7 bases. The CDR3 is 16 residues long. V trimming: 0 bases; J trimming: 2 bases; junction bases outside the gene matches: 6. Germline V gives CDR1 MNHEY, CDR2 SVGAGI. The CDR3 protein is CASSYSGRGLNYGYTF. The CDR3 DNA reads TGTGCCAGCAGTTACTCGGGGAGGGGGCTGAACTATGGCTACACCTTC.

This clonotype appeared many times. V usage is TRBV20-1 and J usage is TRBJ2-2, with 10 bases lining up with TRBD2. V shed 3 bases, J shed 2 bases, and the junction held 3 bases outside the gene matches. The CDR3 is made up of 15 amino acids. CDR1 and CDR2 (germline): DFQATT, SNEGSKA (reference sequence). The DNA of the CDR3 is TGCAGTGCTAGTGGACTAGCGGCTAACACCGGGGAGCTGTTTTTT. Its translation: CSASGLAANTGELFF.

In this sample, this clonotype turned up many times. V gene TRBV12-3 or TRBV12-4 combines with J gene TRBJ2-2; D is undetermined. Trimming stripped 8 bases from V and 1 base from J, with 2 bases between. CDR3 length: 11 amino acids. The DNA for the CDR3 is TGTGCCAGCGTGAACACCGGGGAGCTGTTTTTT. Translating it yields CASVNTGELFF.

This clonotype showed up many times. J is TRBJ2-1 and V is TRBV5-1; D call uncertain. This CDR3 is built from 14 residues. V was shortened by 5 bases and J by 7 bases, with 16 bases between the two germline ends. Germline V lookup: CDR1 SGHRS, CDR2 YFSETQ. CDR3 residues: CASRSYNGFNEQFF. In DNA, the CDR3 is TGCGCCAGCAGAAGCTATAATGGCTTTAATGAGCAGTTCTTC.

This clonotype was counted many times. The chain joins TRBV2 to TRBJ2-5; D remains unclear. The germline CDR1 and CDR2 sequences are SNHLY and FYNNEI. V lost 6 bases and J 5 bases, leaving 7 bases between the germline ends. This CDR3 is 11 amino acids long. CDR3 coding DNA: TGTGCCAGCAGCCCAACCGAGACCCAGTACTTC. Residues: CASSPTETQYF.

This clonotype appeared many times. CDR3 DNA: TGTGCCAGCAGCCCAGACAGGGCCGCCCTCTATGGCTACACCTTC. The encoded protein is CASSPDRAALYGYTF. This chain uses TRBV14 with TRBJ1-2; TRBD1 aligns across 7 bases. This CDR3 has 15 residues. Germline V gene data show CDR1 as SGHDN and CDR2 as FVKESK. V shed 4 bases and J 4 bases; nucleotides not matched to a gene: 9.

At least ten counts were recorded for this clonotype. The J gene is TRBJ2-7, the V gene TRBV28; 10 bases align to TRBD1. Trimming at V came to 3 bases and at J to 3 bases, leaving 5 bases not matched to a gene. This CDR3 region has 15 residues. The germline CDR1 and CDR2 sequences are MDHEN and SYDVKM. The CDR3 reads CASSFGWTGGYEQYF. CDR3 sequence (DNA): TGTGCCAGCAGTTTTGGGTGGACAGGGGGCTACGAGCAGTACTTC.

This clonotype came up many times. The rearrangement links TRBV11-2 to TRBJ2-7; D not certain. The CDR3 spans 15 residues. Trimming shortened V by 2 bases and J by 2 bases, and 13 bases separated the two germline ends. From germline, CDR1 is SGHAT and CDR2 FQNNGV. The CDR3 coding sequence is TGTGCCAGCAGCTTAAGGCAGTCGGAAACCTACGAGCAGTACTTC. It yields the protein CASSLRQSETYEQYF.

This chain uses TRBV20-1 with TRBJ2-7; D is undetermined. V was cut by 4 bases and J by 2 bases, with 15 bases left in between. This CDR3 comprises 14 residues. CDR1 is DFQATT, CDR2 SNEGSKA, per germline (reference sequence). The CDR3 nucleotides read TGCAGTGCTACCGACCTCAGGAAAACCTACGAGCAGTACTTC. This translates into CSATDLRKTYEQYF.

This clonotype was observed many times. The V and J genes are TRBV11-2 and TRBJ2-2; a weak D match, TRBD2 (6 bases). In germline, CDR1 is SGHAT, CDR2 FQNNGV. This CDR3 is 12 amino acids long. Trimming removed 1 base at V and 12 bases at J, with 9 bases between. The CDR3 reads CASSLVGGKLFF. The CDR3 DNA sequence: TGTGCCAGCAGCTTAGTTGGGGGGAAGCTGTTTTTT.